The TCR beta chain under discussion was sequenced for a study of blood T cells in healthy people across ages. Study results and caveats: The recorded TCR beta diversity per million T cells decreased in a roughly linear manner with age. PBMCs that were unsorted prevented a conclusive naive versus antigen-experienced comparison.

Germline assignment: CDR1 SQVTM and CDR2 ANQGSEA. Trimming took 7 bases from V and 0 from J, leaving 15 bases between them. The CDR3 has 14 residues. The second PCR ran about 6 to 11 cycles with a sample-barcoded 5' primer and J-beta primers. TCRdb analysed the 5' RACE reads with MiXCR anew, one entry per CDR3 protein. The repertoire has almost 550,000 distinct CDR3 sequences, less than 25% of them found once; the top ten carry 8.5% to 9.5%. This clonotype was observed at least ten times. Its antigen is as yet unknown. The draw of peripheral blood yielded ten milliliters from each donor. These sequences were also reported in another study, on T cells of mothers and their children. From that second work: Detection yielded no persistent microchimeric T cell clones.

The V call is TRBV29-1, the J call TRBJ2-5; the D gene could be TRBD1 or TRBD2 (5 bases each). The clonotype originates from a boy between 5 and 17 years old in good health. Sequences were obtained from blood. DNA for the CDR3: TGCAGCGCCCTAACCGGGACGGACCAAGAGACCCAGTACTTC. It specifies CSALTGTDQETQYF.